This TCR beta chain was sequenced in a study of blood T cells in healthy people across ages. Study-level background: Capture by template switching was about one barcoded beta molecule per two T cells. Study results and limitations: A roughly linear age-dependent decrease characterized TCR beta diversity per million T cells.

The use of a sample-barcoded 5' primer and a J-beta primer mix characterized a second PCR of about 7 to 12 cycles. TCRdb reanalysed the 5' RACE reads using MiXCR and keeps one entry per CDR3 protein. Among 550,000 to 800,000 distinct CDR3 sequences, over 20% were seen once, and the ten largest hold more than 3%. Ten or more counts support this clonotype. The target antigen is unknown. V dropped 3 bases and J dropped 9 bases, with 18 bases sitting between them. From germline, CDR1 is LNHNV and CDR2 YYDKDF (reference sequence). The CDR3 length is 15 residues. Healthy Caucasian individuals from Russia aged roughly 6 to 90 served as donors. Per sample, a minimum of 6.5 million PBMCs were isolated.

The sequenced sample consisted of blood. The sequence derives from a man between 65 and 85 years old in good health. This chain uses TRBV15 with TRBJ2-1; D possibly corresponds to TRBD2 (6 bases). The CDR3 sequence is CATSSEYRTMAEQFF. DNA for the CDR3: TGTGCCACCAGCAGCGAATACCGGACTATGGCTGAGCAGTTCTTC.